Listed below are T cell receptor beta chains from one sample, sequenced in a study of blood T cells in healthy people across ages. TCRdb re-called the 5' RACE reads with MiXCR, one entry per CDR3 protein. In the table there are about 800,000 distinct CDR3 sequences, 25% of which are singletons. Separately, the same data were catalogued under a study of T cells of mothers and their children.

What was sequenced was blood. The receptor source for this set is a boy under 18 in good health. Each CDR3 is given with its conserved first and last residue. A D gene is named only where the DNA matches it firmly. The size of a clone is reported for some rows only, either as once, few or many, or as a class for expanded clones.

TRBJ2-2 | TRBD1 | NA | TRBV14 | TGTGCCAGCAGCCCACTAGACAGGGCGAACACCGGGGAGCTGTTTTTT | CASSPLDRANTGELFF
TRBJ2-1 | NA | NA | TRBV20-1 | TGCAGTGCTAGAGACGTGCACATTAGGACGTACAATGAGCAGTTCTTC | CSARDVHIRTYNEQFF
TRBJ2-7 | NA | NA | TRBV6-5 | TGTGCCAGCAGTTACGGGCGGGGCGCCGGACTCGAGCAGTACTTC | CASSYGRGAGLEQYF
TRBJ1-5 | NA | many | TRBV21-1 | TGTGCCAGCAGCAAGCGGCAGCCCCAGCATTTT | CASSKRQPQHF
TRBJ1-1 | NA | NA | TRBV7-2 | TGTGCCAGCAGCGTAAGCAGGGCCATGAACACTGAAGCTTTCTTT | CASSVSRAMNTEAFF
TRBJ2-5 | NA | few | TRBV4-1 | TGCGCCATCAGCCTGGGAGGAGAGACCCAGTACTTC | CAISLGGETQYF
TRBJ2-5 | TRBD2 | few | TRBV11-2 | TGTGCCAGCAGCTTAGAGGGGACTAGCGGGGTTGAGACCCAGTACTTC | CASSLEGTSGVETQYF
TRBJ2-4 | NA | NA | TRBV2 | TGTGCCAGCAGTGAAGCGCTTATAAACATTCAGTACTTC | CASSEALINIQYF
TRBJ1-1 | TRBD1 | NA | TRBV7-9 | TGTGCCAGCAATAGGCAGGGGGCGAACACTGAAGCTTTCTTT | CASNRQGANTEAFF
TRBJ2-3 | NA | NA | TRBV4-2 | TGTGCCAGCAGCCAAGATCTGCGCGGAGGCACAGATACGCAGTATTTT | CASSQDLRGGTDTQYF
TRBJ2-2 | NA | many | TRBV13 | TGTGCCAGCAGCACCACTAGATACTACACCGGGGAGCTGTTTTTT | CASSTTRYYTGELFF
TRBJ1-5 | TRBD1 | few | TRBV20-1 | TGCAGTGCTGCACAGACAGGGAACAATCAGCCCCAGCATTTT | CSAAQTGNNQPQHF
TRBJ2-1 | TRBD2 | NA | TRBV20-1 | TGCAGTGCTGGGACTAGCGGGAGGATGTACAATGAGCAGTTCTTC | CSAGTSGRMYNEQFF
TRBJ2-2 | NA | few | TRBV9 | TGTGCCAGCAGCGAGGGCTACTGGAACGGGGAGCTGTTTTTT | CASSEGYWNGELFF
TRBJ2-2 | NA | many | TRBV7-3 | TGTGCCAGCAGCTTAGGGACACAAAACACCGGGGAGCTGTTTTTT | CASSLGTQNTGELFF
TRBJ1-5 | NA | few | TRBV18 | TGTGCCAGCTCACCATCGATTTCGGGCAGGGTCGGCACAGATACGCAGCATTTT | CASSPSISGRVGTDTQHF
TRBJ2-1 | TRBD1 | NA | TRBV28 | TGTGCCAGCAGTCCCTGGGGAGGTTGGGCGGGACAGGCCTCCTACAATGAGCAGTTCTTC | CASSPWGGWAGQASYNEQFF
TRBJ2-4 | NA | few | TRBV7-9 | TGTGCCAGCAGCTACTATTCGACAGCCCTAGCCAAAAACATTCAGTACTTC | CASSYYSTALAKNIQYF
TRBJ2-1 | NA | few | TRBV7-2 | TGTGCCAGCAGCTCAGTTGGGCAGTCCTACAATGAGCAGTTCTTC | CASSSVGQSYNEQFF
TRBJ2-3 | TRBD2 | few | TRBV7-2 | TGTGCCAGCAGCCGAGGGGGACTAGCGGGTGAGGGCACAGATACGCAGTATTTT | CASSRGGLAGEGTDTQYF
TRBJ2-5 | TRBD1 | NA | TRBV20-1 | TGCAGTGCTAGACCCGGACAGGCCCCACAAGAGACCCAGTACTTC | CSARPGQAPQETQYF
TRBJ1-1 | NA | NA | TRBV5-1 | TGCGCCAGCAGATCAGACAGATCTTACACTGAAGCTTTCTTT | CASRSDRSYTEAFF
TRBJ2-6 | TRBD1 | NA | TRBV7-9 | TGTGCCAGCAGCTCGGGACAGGGCCTCTCTGGGGCCAACGTCCTGACTTTC | CASSSGQGLSGANVLTF
TRBJ2-2 | TRBD2 | NA | TRBV6-6 | TGTGCCAGCAGTTACAGGGAGGGCACCGGGGAGCTGTTTTTT | CASSYREGTGELFF
TRBJ2-1 | TRBD1 | NA | TRBV7-2 | TGTGCCAGCAGCTTAAACAGGGGGCTGGGTGAGCAGTTCTTC | CASSLNRGLGEQFF
TRBJ2-5 | NA | few | TRBV5-1 | TGCGCCAGCAGCTCACTTAGACGGGGAGAAGAGACCCAGTACTTC | CASSSLRRGEETQYF
TRBJ1-5 | TRBD1 | NA | TRBV12-3/TRBV12-4 | TGTGCCAGCAGTCCCGGGCGCGGGACAGGGGCAGTTATCAATCAGCCCCAGCATTTT | CASSPGRGTGAVINQPQHF
TRBJ1-4 | TRBD1 | few | TRBV2 | TGTGCCGGAACAGGGGATGATGAAAAACTGTTTTTT | CAGTGDDEKLFF
TRBJ2-7 | NA | few | TRBV3-1 | TGTGCCAGCAGCCAAGACGTTGGGCGGTACTCCTACGAGCAGTACTTC | CASSQDVGRYSYEQYF
TRBJ1-1 | NA | NA | TRBV12-3/TRBV12-4 | TGCGCCAGCAGTTTCGGGATCACTGAAGCTTTCTTT | CASSFGITEAFF
TRBJ2-5 | NA | few | TRBV29-1 | TGCAGCGTTGAAGATGGCAGGGCCGAACAAGAGACCCAGTACTTC | CSVEDGRAEQETQYF
TRBJ1-4 | NA | NA | TRBV7-9 | TGTGCCAGCAGACCCCCAACGGGGACGTCTAATGAAAAACTGTTTTTT | CASRPPTGTSNEKLFF
TRBJ2-7 | TRBD2 | NA | TRBV10-3 | TGTGCCATCAGTGAGCTAGCGGGTAGCTCCTACGAGCAGTACTTC | CAISELAGSSYEQYF
TRBJ1-1 | NA | NA | TRBV12-5 | TGTGCTAGTGCCTGGGGGGTGGGAACTGAAGCTTTCTTT | CASAWGVGTEAFF
TRBJ1-5 | NA | few | TRBV29-1 | TGCAGCGTAAGTAGGACACATCAGCCCCAGCATTTT | CSVSRTHQPQHF
TRBJ2-7 | NA | few | TRBV14 | TGTGCCAGCAGCCAACCCCACAAGGAGGAGGGTAGCTACGAGCAGTACTTC | CASSQPHKEEGSYEQYF
TRBJ1-2 | NA | NA | TRBV19 | TGTGCCAGTAGTATAGGGCAGACGCAACTCTATGGCTACACCTTC | CASSIGQTQLYGYTF
TRBJ2-7 | TRBD2 | few | TRBV6-2/TRBV6-3 | TGTGCCAGCGACACACGGGAGGGATTGGACTACGAGCAGTACTTC | CASDTREGLDYEQYF
TRBJ2-1 | NA | NA | TRBV7-3 | TGTGCCAGCAGCTTATTGGGAAGGCAGGGAGGCAACAATGAGCAGTTCTTC | CASSLLGRQGGNNEQFF